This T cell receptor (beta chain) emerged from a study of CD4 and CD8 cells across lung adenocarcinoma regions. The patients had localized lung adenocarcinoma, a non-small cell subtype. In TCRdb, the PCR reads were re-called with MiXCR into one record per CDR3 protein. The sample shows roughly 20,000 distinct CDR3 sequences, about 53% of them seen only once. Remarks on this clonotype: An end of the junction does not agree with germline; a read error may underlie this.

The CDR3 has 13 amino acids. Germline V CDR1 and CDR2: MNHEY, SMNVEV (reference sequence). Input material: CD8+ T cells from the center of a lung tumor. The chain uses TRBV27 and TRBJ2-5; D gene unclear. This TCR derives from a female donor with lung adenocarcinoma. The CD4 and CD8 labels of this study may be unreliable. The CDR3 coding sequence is TGTGCCCGCAGTGTCCGGTACCTAGAGACTCAGTACTTC. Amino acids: CARSVRYLETQYF.